The clone carrying this TCR beta chain was seen just once. Its cognate antigen is unknown. The data derive from a study of cytomegalovirus exposure and HLA in healthy donors. Study conclusions and caveats: Rare TCR sequences dominated, though some public TCRs recurred in many donors. Subsequent analysis of the 120 or so validation repertoires found a tendency for first-cohort TCR clusters to co-occur. The listing of 160 or so TCR beta chains classed them as cytomegalovirus-associated.

Data came from immunoSEQ multiplex PCR; TCRdb stores just in-frame clones and leaves some out. The table lists under 200,000 clones, roughly 96% of them singletons. The donors were part of the approximately 120-subject validation cohort, which stood apart from the approximately 670-subject first cohort. CDR1 and CDR2 from the germline V gene are SGHTA and FQGNSA. The CDR3 is 16 residues long. V trimming: 5 bases; J trimming: 9 bases; junction bases outside the gene matches: 14. Specimen: PBMCs. The chain employs TRBV7-2 and TRBJ2-2; TRBD2 aligns across 8 bases. The TCR originated in a woman aged 18 to 35 in good health and CMV-seronegative. The chain's CDR3 is CASSPRRGGALRELFF. CDR3 bases: TGTGCCAGCAGCCCTAGACGGGGGGGGGCCCTTCGGGAGCTGTTTTTT.